These T cell receptor beta chains were read from a single sample in a study of T-cell memory formation after mild COVID-19. TCRdb ran MiXCR on the 5' RACE reads and lists one entry per CDR3 protein. The repertoire holds some 410,000 distinct CDR3 sequences, more than 20% seen once, with about an eighth in the top ten. Specimen: PBMCs or a T cell subset sorted from them (not recorded which). Source of these receptors: an adult woman who had mild COVID-19 (a few samples of this study predate the infection). Cell type and time point are not known. CDR3s include the opening cysteine and the closing phenylalanine or tryptophan. The D gene is left open where the match is weak. Some rows have no size entry. The others give once, few or many, or a class for an expanded clone.

CDR3 DNA: TGTGCCACCAGCGGCAGACAGGGGGCTGGGACTGAAGCTTTCTTT
CDR3 protein: CATSGRQGAGTEAFF
J gene: TRBJ1-1
D gene: TRBD1
clone size: .
V gene: TRBV15

CDR3 DNA: TGTGCCAGCAGTGATCGGGGACCCGACAATTCACCCCTCCACTTT
CDR3 protein: CASSDRGPDNSPLHF
J gene: TRBJ1-6
D gene: .
clone size: .
V gene: TRBV6-1

CDR3 DNA: TGTGCCACCAGCAGAGCGCGGCTAGCGGGAGTAACAGATACGCAGTATTTT
CDR3 protein: CATSRARLAGVTDTQYF
J gene: TRBJ2-3
D gene: TRBD2
clone size: .
V gene: TRBV15

CDR3 DNA: TGTGCCAGCAGTGACAGGGGGTCCTACGAGCAGTACTTC
CDR3 protein: CASSDRGSYEQYF
J gene: TRBJ2-7
D gene: TRBD1
clone size: .
V gene: TRBV25-1

CDR3 DNA: TGCATCCCGGACAAGCAGTACTTC
CDR3 protein: CIPDKQYF
J gene: TRBJ2-7
D gene: .
clone size: few
V gene: TRBV20-1

CDR3 DNA: TGTGCCAGCAGCTTACCCAGGGACCCCTACAATGAGCAGTTCTTC
CDR3 protein: CASSLPRDPYNEQFF
J gene: TRBJ2-1
D gene: .
clone size: .
V gene: TRBV7-8

CDR3 DNA: TGTGCCAGCTCACCAGTAACTAGCGGATACACCGGGGAGCTGTTTTTT
CDR3 protein: CASSPVTSGYTGELFF
J gene: TRBJ2-2
D gene: TRBD2
clone size: .
V gene: TRBV18

CDR3 DNA: TGTGCCAGCAGCCAAGAGCTCCCCCGGAGCTATGGCTACACCTTC
CDR3 protein: CASSQELPRSYGYTF
J gene: TRBJ1-2
D gene: .
clone size: .
V gene: TRBV3-1

CDR3 DNA: TGTGCCAGCTCACCTGGGATCCAAGAGACCCAGTACTTC
CDR3 protein: CASSPGIQETQYF
J gene: TRBJ2-5
D gene: .
clone size: .
V gene: TRBV18

CDR3 DNA: TGTGCCAGCAGTTACCTGATGCGGGGGGTGAACAGTGAGCAGTTCTTC
CDR3 protein: CASSYLMRGVNSEQFF
J gene: TRBJ2-1
D gene: TRBD2
clone size: few
V gene: TRBV6-2/TRBV6-3

CDR3 DNA: TGTGCCATCAGTTCTGCGGCTACCCCGAGGAATGAGCAGTTCTTC
CDR3 protein: CAISSAATPRNEQFF
J gene: TRBJ2-1
D gene: .
clone size: .
V gene: TRBV6-2/TRBV6-3

CDR3 DNA: TGTGCCAGCAGCCAAGTGGCGGGTTACACTGAAGCTTTCTTT
CDR3 protein: CASSQVAGYTEAFF
J gene: TRBJ1-1
D gene: .
clone size: few
V gene: TRBV3-1

CDR3 DNA: TGTGCCAGCAGTTGGGCAGGGCCCTCCGAAGCTTTCTTT
CDR3 protein: CASSWAGPSEAFF
J gene: TRBJ1-1
D gene: .
clone size: .
V gene: TRBV12-3/TRBV12-4

CDR3 DNA: TGTGCCAGCAGCCACTCCGGGACGGAGATAGGGGAGCTGTTTTTT
CDR3 protein: CASSHSGTEIGELFF
J gene: TRBJ2-2
D gene: .
clone size: .
V gene: TRBV6-2/TRBV6-3

CDR3 DNA: TGCGCCAGCAGCCCTGGACCCGGGACTACCTACGAGCAGTACTTC
CDR3 protein: CASSPGPGTTYEQYF
J gene: TRBJ2-7
D gene: TRBD2
clone size: once
V gene: TRBV5-1